The clone carrying this T cell receptor (beta chain) was observed at least ten times. These data originate in a study of neurological immune-mediated disorders. Time point reported: longitudinal time-point 1 (baseline). Unsorted libraries were prepared from 2 million PBMCs held at -80 C. Germline CDR1 reads SGHRS; CDR2 reads YFSETQ. V lost 0 bases and J lost 2, with 15 bases in between. The CDR3 is made up of 17 amino acids. Via MiXCR, TCRdb re-called the 5' RACE reads, giving one row per CDR3 protein. Here the sample spans around 76,000 distinct CDR3 sequences, approximately 10% being singletons. The sequence derives from a man aged 25 to 40 in good health. Sequenced input: PBMCs. The chain joins TRBV5-1 to TRBJ1-3, with TRBD1 as a possible D gene (6 bases). CDR3 region: CASSLASSGDAGNTIYF. The CDR3 DNA reads TGCGCCAGCAGCTTGGCTTCTTCAGGGGACGCTGGAAACACCATATATTTT. The variable domain in full, completed from reference TRBV5-1 and TRBJ1-3, reads KAGVTQTPRYLIKTRGQQVTLSCSPISGHRSVSWYQQTPGQGLQFLFEYFSETQRNKGNFPGRFSGRQFSNSRSEMNVSTLELGDSALYLCASSLASSGDAGNTIYFGEGSWLTVV.